The 2 T cell receptor beta chains given below trace back to one sample, sequenced in a study of Graves' ophthalmopathy and Graves' hyperthyroidism. Beta-chain TCR CDR3 regions were amplified from RNA transcripts. Amplification began with first-round RT-PCR using HTBI primers, then second-round multiplex PCR was performed. In TCRdb, the multiplex PCR reads were re-called with MiXCR into one record per CDR3 protein. The sample lists more than 1,000,000 distinct CDR3 sequences, 35% to 40% occurring once. The sequenced material came from peripheral blood or thyroid tissue (not recorded which). The receptors were gathered from an adult man with Graves' hyperthyroidism.

This clonotype was counted many times. The rearrangement uses TRBV14 and TRBJ1-4; TRBD1 aligns across 7 bases. The germline V gene has CDR1 SGHDN and CDR2 FVKESK. The CDR3 extends over 15 amino acids. V shed 6 bases, J shed 7 bases, and the junction held 11 bases outside the gene matches. The CDR3 nucleotides are TGTGCCAGCAGTCTTACAGGGGCCTCGTCTGAAAAACTGTTTTTT. Translated, it gives CASSLTGASSEKLFF. The variable domain in full, completed from reference TRBV14 and TRBJ1-4, reads EAGVTQFPSHSVIEKGQTVTLRCDPISGHDNLYWYRRVMGKEIKFLLHFVKESKQDESGMPNNRFLAERTGGTYSTLKVQPAELEDSGVYFCASSLTGASSEKLFFGSGTQLSVL.

A remark on this clonotype: The final CDR3 position lacks the conserved phenylalanine or tryptophan, pointing to a likely read error. Because the CDR3's place on the DNA is in doubt, the DNA is left out and the CDR3 is given as listed by TCRdb. The genes are TRBV2 and TRBJ1-1. The CDR3 extends over 8 residues, inclusive of both ends. Germline values: CDR1 SNHLY, CDR2 FYNNEI. CDR3 amino acids: CASSEGLS.